Detailed here is one TCR beta chain. Profiled with immunoSEQ multiplex PCR; TCRdb holds only in-frame clones, not every one. The data show about 300,000 clones, 85% to 90% seen once. The data belong to a study of blood T cell repertoires in COVID-19. In the study overall: Whether acute or convalescent, the COVID-19 samples came from the United States, Italy and Spain. Sources were T cells, B-cell-depleted T cells, or PBMCs; the material itself was cDNA or gDNA.

The clonotype originates from a man aged 70-80 years with acute or convalescent COVID-19. The specimen was peripheral blood.

The CDR3: CASSLVSSNQPQHF. The CDR3 DNA is TGCGCCAGCAGCTTAGTCAGTAGCAATCAGCCCCAGCATTTT. The rearrangement links TRBV5-1 to TRBJ1-5; D is uncertain. Trimming took off 2 bases at V and 0 bases at J, with 6 bases between the two ends. The germline V gene encodes CDR1 SGHRS and CDR2 YFSETQ. The length of the CDR3 is 14 residues.